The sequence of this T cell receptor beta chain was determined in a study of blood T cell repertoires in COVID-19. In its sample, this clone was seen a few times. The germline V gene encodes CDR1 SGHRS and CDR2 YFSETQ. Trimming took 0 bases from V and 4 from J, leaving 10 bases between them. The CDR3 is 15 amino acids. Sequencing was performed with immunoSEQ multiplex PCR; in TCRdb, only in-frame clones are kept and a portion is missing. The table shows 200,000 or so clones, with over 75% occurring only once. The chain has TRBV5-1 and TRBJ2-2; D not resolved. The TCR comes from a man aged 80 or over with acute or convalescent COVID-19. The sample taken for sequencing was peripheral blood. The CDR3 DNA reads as TGCGCCAGCAGCTTGGTGGAGATTCCCACCGGGGAGCTGTTTTTT. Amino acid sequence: CASSLVEIPTGELFF. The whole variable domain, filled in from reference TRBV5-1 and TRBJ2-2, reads KAGVTQTPRYLIKTRGQQVTLSCSPISGHRSVSWYQQTPGQGLQFLFEYFSETQRNKGNFPGRFSGRQFSNSRSEMNVSTLELGDSALYLCASSLVEIPTGELFFGEGSRLTVL.